This T cell receptor (beta chain) derives from a study of OX40 agonist ivuxolimab in advanced cancers. Study information: Intravenous ivuxolimab at 0.01 to 10 mg/kg was given to patients every 2 weeks.

Clones were read by immunoSEQ multiplex PCR, and TCRdb kept only the in-frame ones, dropping some. The sample lists about 83,000 clones, about 88% occurring once. Germline V CDR1 and CDR2: MNHEY, SVGAGI. V was clipped by 0 bases and J by 3 bases, with 13 bases between them. This CDR3 has 16 residues. V is TRBV6-5 and J is TRBJ2-3; D may be TRBD2 (5 bases). This specimen consisted of CD4+ or CD8+ T cells sorted from blood, obtained in a trial of the OX40 agonist ivuxolimab. The receptor was isolated from an adult with an advanced solid tumor such as melanoma, head and neck, liver or kidney cancer. The CDR3 spells CASSYSKVLATDTQYF. The CDR3 coding sequence is TGTGCCAGCAGTTACTCGAAGGTTCTAGCTACAGATACGCAGTATTTT.